The sequence of this T cell receptor (beta chain) was determined in a study of blood T cell repertoires in COVID-19. About the study: Both acute and convalescent COVID-19 samples were obtained from the United States, Italy and Spain. T cells, B-cell-depleted T cells, or PBMCs provided the cDNA or gDNA that served as material.

V lost 0 bases to trimming and J lost 8 bases, with 13 bases between them. CDR3 length: 13 amino acids. Germline V CDR1 and CDR2: SQVTM, ANQGSEA. Per the original data handling: Estimation of nucleated cell counts was performed using reference gene primer amplification. Assay: immunoSEQ multiplex PCR; the TCRdb copy retains only in-frame clones and omits some. From that table come the V and J calls and clone size; the DNA was used to work out D and trimming. Of more than 300,000 clones in the sample, roughly 86% were seen once. This clone was detected only once. The sequenced sample was peripheral blood. The chain uses TRBV29-1 and TRBJ1-2; D unresolved. The TCR comes from a woman aged 70-85 years with COVID-19, enrolled during active disease. Written as DNA, the CDR3 is TGCAGCGTTGAAGATAGAAGGCCAGGCGGCTACACCTTC. Translated, it gives CSVEDRRPGGYTF.